The clone carrying this TCR beta chain was recorded at least ten times. Its antigen remains unidentified. The data were obtained in a study of T cells in Graves' hyperthyroidism and ophthalmopathy. Regarding the study as a whole: Most expanded thyroid clonotypes above 0.001 recurred in blood.

Graves' hyperthyroidism showing no ophthalmopathy progression within 18 months was considered stable. Diagnosis of hyperthyroidism was new in patients aged 18 to 65, and its duration was under 2 months. Fresh peripheral blood, approximately 9.1 ml, was the source of the PBMCs. Germline CDR1 is MDHEN and CDR2 is SYDVKM. The CDR3 contains 14 residues. With 4 bases removed from V and 3 bases from J, the gap between germline ends came to 13 bases. There were TCR beta CDR3 regions amplified from RNA transcripts. The TCR CDR3 first-round RT-PCR relied on the HTBI primer set. TCRdb used MiXCR to reprocess the multiplex PCR reads, holding one entry per CDR3 protein. The data contain 200,000 to 250,000 distinct CDR3 sequences, roughly a sixth of them singletons.

This rearrangement joins TRBV28 to TRBJ2-7; a weak D match, TRBD2 (6 bases). The TCR originated in a man aged 50 to 59 with Graves' hyperthyroidism. What was sequenced was blood. This CDR3 is CASSSSRRGYEQYF. The CDR3 DNA reads TGTGCCAGCAGTTCCTCGCGGAGGGGCTACGAGCAGTACTTC.